This T cell receptor beta chain was documented in a study of technical replicates of blood from a few donors. This table comes from immunoSEQ multiplex PCR, and its TCRdb copy is limited to in-frame clones, with some not included. The sample carries about 13,000 clones, 95% recorded once. Germline CDR1 reads SGDLS; CDR2 reads YYNGEE. V lost 4 bases to trimming and J lost 0 bases, with 9 bases between them. The CDR3 runs 14 residues. The V call is TRBV9, the J call TRBJ2-3; D is ambiguous. Material for sequencing was PBMCs. This TCR was sampled from a human donor in good health. The CDR3 loop is CASSPAASTDTQYF. Here the CDR3 DNA reads TGTGCCAGCAGCCCCGCGGCTAGCACAGATACGCAGTATTTT.